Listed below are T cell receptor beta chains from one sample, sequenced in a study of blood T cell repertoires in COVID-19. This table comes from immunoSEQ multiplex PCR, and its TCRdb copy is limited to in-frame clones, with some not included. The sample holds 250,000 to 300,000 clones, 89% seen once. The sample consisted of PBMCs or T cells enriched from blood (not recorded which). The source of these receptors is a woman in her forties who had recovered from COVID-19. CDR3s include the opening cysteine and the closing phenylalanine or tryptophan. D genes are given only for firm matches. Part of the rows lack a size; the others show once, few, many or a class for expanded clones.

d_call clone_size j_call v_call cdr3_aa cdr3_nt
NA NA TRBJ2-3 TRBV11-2 CASSLDWLALNTDTQYF TGTGCCAGCAGCTTAGATTGGCTAGCGCTCAACACAGATACGCAGTATTTT
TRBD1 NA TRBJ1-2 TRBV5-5 CASSPGQGSYGYTF TGTGCCAGCAGCCCGGGACAGGGGTCCTATGGCTACACCTTC
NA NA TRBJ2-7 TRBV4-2 CASSQGRVGGEEQYF TGTGCCAGCAGCCAGGGAAGAGTGGGGGGAGAAGAGCAGTACTTC
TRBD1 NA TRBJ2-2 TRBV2 CASKKQGAIGELFF TGTGCCAGTAAAAAACAGGGGGCGATCGGGGAGCTGTTTTTT
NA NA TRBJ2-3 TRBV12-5 CASLGNLLDTQYF TGTGCTAGTTTGGGCAACCTTTTAGATACGCAGTATTTT
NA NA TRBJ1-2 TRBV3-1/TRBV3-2 CASSQDLAYGYTF TGTGCCAGCAGCCAAGATTTAGCCTATGGCTACACCTTC
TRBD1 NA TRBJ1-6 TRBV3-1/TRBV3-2 CASSQGTENSPLHF TGTGCCAGCAGCCAGGGGACAGAGAATTCACCCCTCCACTTT
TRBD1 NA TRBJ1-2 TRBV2 CASSIIGDRGGYGYTF TGTGCCAGCAGCATTATCGGGGACAGGGGAGGATATGGCTACACCTTC
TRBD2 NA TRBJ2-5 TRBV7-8 CASTRGRWGRTKETQYF TGTGCCAGCACCCGCGGGAGGTGGGGGAGGACAAAAGAGACCCAGTACTTC
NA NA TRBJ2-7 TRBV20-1 CSASNQGRNYEQYF TGCAGTGCTAGTAACCAGGGAAGAAACTACGAGCAGTACTTC
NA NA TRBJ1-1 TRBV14 CASSQEANTEAFF TGTGCCAGCAGCCAAGAGGCGAACACTGAAGCTTTCTTT
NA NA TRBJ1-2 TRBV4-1 CASSHSGHPPRGMDYTF TGCGCCAGCAGCCATTCGGGACACCCGCCGAGGGGCATGGACTACACCTTC
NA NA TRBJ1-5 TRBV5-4 CASSLAGGNGNQPQHF TGTGCCAGCAGCTTGGCGGGAGGGAATGGCAATCAGCCCCAGCATTTT
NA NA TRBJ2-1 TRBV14 CASSSQRFGRQFF TGTGCCAGCAGCTCCCAAAGGTTTGGGCGGCAGTTCTTC
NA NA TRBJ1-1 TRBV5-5 CASSFPGEESMNTEAFF TGTGCCAGCAGCTTCCCAGGGGAAGAGAGCATGAACACTGAAGCTTTCTTT
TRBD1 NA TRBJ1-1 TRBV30 CAWARTGEGTEAFF TGTGCCTGGGCCCGGACAGGGGAGGGGACTGAAGCTTTCTTT
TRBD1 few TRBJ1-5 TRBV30 CAWSAGDSRAQPQHF TGTGCCTGGAGTGCGGGGGACAGCCGGGCTCAGCCCCAGCATTTT